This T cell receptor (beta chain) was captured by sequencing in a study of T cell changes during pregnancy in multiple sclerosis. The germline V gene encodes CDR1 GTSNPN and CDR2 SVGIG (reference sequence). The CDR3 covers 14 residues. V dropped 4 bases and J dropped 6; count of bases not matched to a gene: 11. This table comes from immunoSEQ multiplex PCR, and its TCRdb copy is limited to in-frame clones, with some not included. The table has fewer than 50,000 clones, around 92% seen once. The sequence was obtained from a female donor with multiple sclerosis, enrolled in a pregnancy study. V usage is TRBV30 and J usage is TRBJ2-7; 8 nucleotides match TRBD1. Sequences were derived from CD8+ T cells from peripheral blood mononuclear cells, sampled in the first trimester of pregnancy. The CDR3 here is CAWNLGQGESEQYF. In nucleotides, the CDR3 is TGTGCCTGGAACCTAGGACAGGGCGAGTCCGAGCAGTACTTC.